This T cell receptor (beta chain) was recovered during a study of blood T cell repertoires in COVID-19. The wider study: COVID-19 samples collected from the United States, Italy and Spain covered acute and convalescent phases. The analysed material was cDNA or gDNA that came from T cells, B-cell-depleted T cells, or PBMCs.

V shed 2 bases and J 0 bases; nucleotides not matched to a gene: 4. This CDR3 comprises 16 residues. CDR1 is SGHNT, CDR2 YYREEE, per germline (reference sequence). Participants were aged about 18 to 89 years from roughly 25 US areas. The sample holds one count of this clone. Authors' methods: Amplification with reference gene primers provided the estimates of nucleated cell counts. TCRdb's copy holds only in-frame clones and misses some; the assay was immunoSEQ multiplex PCR. V and J calls and clone size are as listed in that table; D and trimming were resolved from the DNA. The sample includes 250,000 to 300,000 clones, more than 85% of them seen just once.

The specimen was PBMCs or T cells enriched from blood (not recorded which). The chain recombines TRBV5-4 with TRBJ2-2; 7 bases map to TRBD2. The receptor comes from a middle-aged man who had recovered from COVID-19. CDR3 amino acids: CASSLLAPTNTGELFF. CDR3 bases: TGTGCCAGCAGCTTACTAGCGCCAACGAACACCGGGGAGCTGTTTTTT. The whole variable domain, remainder taken from reference TRBV5-4 and TRBJ2-2, is ETGVTQSPTHLIKTRGQQVTLRCSSQSGHNTVSWYQQALGQGPQFIFQYYREEENGRGNFPPRFSGLQFPNYSSELNVNALELDDSALYLCASSLLAPTNTGELFFGEGSRLTVL.